This T cell receptor beta chain was captured in a study of chemoradiotherapy in HPV16-positive cancers. Study results and limitations: Only a couple of HPV16-positive patients supplied the functional HPV-specificity definition. Candidate HPV-specific clones and E7-related TCR motifs grew in tumor during treatment.

Over chemoradiotherapy, repertoires were sampled more than once. The method was immunoSEQ multiplex PCR; TCRdb's version includes in-frame clones alone and lacks a portion of them. The data hold roughly 2,600 clones, with over 70% observed a single time. The CDR3 has 15 amino acids. Germline values: CDR1 SGDLS, CDR2 YYNGEE. Germline trimming cut 5 bases from V and 6 bases from J; bases unmatched to any gene: 11. About this clone: No antigen is known for it.

The chain combines TRBV9 with TRBJ1-5, with TRBD1 matching over 7 bases. The clonotype originates from a human donor with HPV-associated anogenital cancer. This material consisted of tumor tissue, taken from a patient who underwent chemoradiotherapy. CDR3 sequence reads: CASSPTGTKGQPQHF. The CDR3 DNA reads TGTGCCAGCAGTCCGACAGGGACGAAAGGTCAGCCCCAGCATTTT.